The 22 T cell receptor beta chains reported below all come from one sample, sequenced in a study of monozygotic twins with inflammatory bowel disease. Following a re-call of the 5' RACE reads, TCRdb has one entry per CDR3 protein and lacks DNA. This table lists about 99,000 distinct CDR3 sequences. The sample consisted of blood. The source of these receptors is a human donor with ulcerative colitis or Crohn's disease, or a healthy co-twin of an affected twin (not recorded which).

The chain combines TRBV24-1 with TRBJ2-5; TCRdb calls TRBD1, which cannot be checked without DNA. From germline, CDR1 is KGHDR and CDR2 SFDVKD. The length of the CDR3 is 16 residues. This CDR3 is CATSDFGTGKQETQYF.

The chain links TRBV5-6 to TRBJ2-7; TCRdb designates TRBD1, a call that cannot be tested without DNA. CDR3 length: 14 residues. Germline-derived CDR1 and CDR2 are SGHDT and YYEEEE. This chain's CDR3 is CASSWDRDTYEQYF.

The chain couples TRBV7-2 to TRBJ2-3. In germline, CDR1 is SGHTA, CDR2 FQGNSA. The CDR3 is 14 residues long. CDR3 residues: CASSLGASRDTQYF. Variable domain in full (rest from reference TRBV7-2 and TRBJ2-3): GAGVSQSPSNKVTEKGKDVELRCDPISGHTALYWYRQSLGQGLEFLIYFQGNSAPDKSGLPSDRFSAERTGGSVSTLTIQRTQQEDSAVYLCASSLGASRDTQYFGPGTRLTVL.

The V and J genes are TRBV7-2 and TRBJ2-3; TCRdb's D call, TRBD2, is unchecked because there is no DNA. The CDR3 extends over 15 amino acids. Germline loops: CDR1 SGHTA, CDR2 FQGNSA. CDR3 sequence reads: CASSDSGRNTDTQYF. Supplemented by reference TRBV7-2 and TRBJ2-3, the full variable domain reads GAGVSQSPSNKVTEKGKDVELRCDPISGHTALYWYRQSLGQGLEFLIYFQGNSAPDKSGLPSDRFSAERTGGSVSTLTIQRTQQEDSAVYLCASSDSGRNTDTQYFGPGTRLTVL.

The chain is built from TRBV5-4 and TRBJ2-7; the TCRdb D gene call, TRBD1, has no DNA to confirm it. Germline values: CDR1 SGHNT, CDR2 YYREEE (reference sequence). The CDR3 contains 14 residues. CDR3 region: CASSADRGAYEQYF.

The V and J genes are TRBV20-1 and TRBJ2-1; the D gene TCRdb calls, TRBD1, cannot be checked with no DNA. The CDR3 sequence is 14 residues long. From germline, CDR1 is DFQATT and CDR2 SNEGSKA (reference sequence). CDR3: CSARPSQGRNEQFF.

This chain joins TRBV14 and TRBJ2-5. The CDR3 spans 14 residues. Germline V gives CDR1 SGHDN, CDR2 FVKESK. CDR3 region: CASSLDVGGETQYF.

The J gene is TRBJ1-1, the V gene TRBV5-4. Germline V gene lookup returns CDR1 SGHNT and CDR2 YYREEE (reference sequence). The CDR3 totals 13 residues. CDR3 amino acids: CATRRGGSTEAFF.

This CDR3 reads CSAGPLGLARASEAFF. V is TRBV20-1 and J is TRBJ1-1. The CDR3 is 16 amino acids. Germline lookup yields CDR1 DFQATT and CDR2 SNEGSKA (reference sequence).

V is TRBV6-5 and J is TRBJ1-2; TCRdb reports TRBD1, a call that lacks DNA to check it against. In germline, CDR1 is MNHEY, CDR2 SVGAGI. The CDR3 totals 13 residues. CDR3 loop: CASSQGADYGYTF.

The chain has TRBV5-1 and TRBJ1-3. In germline, CDR1 is SGHRS, CDR2 YFSETQ. The CDR3 is made up of 16 amino acids. The CDR3 region is CASSLLSPGAGNTIYF. Supplemented by reference TRBV5-1 and TRBJ1-3, the full variable domain reads KAGVTQTPRYLIKTRGQQVTLSCSPISGHRSVSWYQQTPGQGLQFLFEYFSETQRNKGNFPGRFSGRQFSNSRSEMNVSTLELGDSALYLCASSLLSPGAGNTIYFGEGSWLTVV.

CDR3 amino acids: CAWSVWQGVGYTF. The chain couples TRBV30 to TRBJ1-2; TCRdb's D call, TRBD1, is unchecked because there is no DNA. This CDR3 contains 13 residues. CDR1 is GTSNPN, CDR2 SVGIG, per germline (reference sequence).

The rearrangement uses TRBV29-1 and TRBJ2-5; as DNA is missing, the TRBD2 call by TCRdb cannot be tested. CDR3 size: 11 residues. Germline CDR1 SQVTM, CDR2 ANQGSEA. CDR3 residues: CSVEPSESQYF.

The chain uses TRBV6-5 and TRBJ2-1; with no DNA, the TCRdb D assignment of TRBD1 cannot be verified. Germline CDR1 reads MNHEY; CDR2 reads SVGAGI. The CDR3 is 15 residues long. The CDR3 protein is CASSYLGTGWNEQFF.

The chain combines TRBV5-1 with TRBJ2-5; TCRdb designates TRBD1, a call that cannot be tested without DNA. The CDR3 is 15 amino acids. Per germline, CDR1 SGHRS and CDR2 YFSETQ. CDR3 sequence reads: CASSRTEGNRQTQYF.

This chain connects TRBV29-1 to TRBJ2-7; absent DNA, TCRdb's TRBD1 call cannot be checked. The CDR3 runs 17 residues. Per the germline V gene, CDR1 is SQVTM and CDR2 is ANQGSEA. CDR3 sequence: CSVPKGVIGMSPYEQYF.

The rearrangement joins TRBV30 to TRBJ1-2. The CDR3 is 13 amino acids. Germline values: CDR1 GTSNPN, CDR2 SVGIG (reference sequence). The CDR3 loop is CAWSPGFNYGYTF.

The chain couples TRBV5-6 to TRBJ1-3; TCRdb gives TRBD1 as the D gene, but with no DNA this cannot be confirmed. The CDR3 loop spans 14 amino acids. Germline loops: CDR1 SGHDT, CDR2 YYEEEE. The CDR3 here is CASSSQGTGNTIYF.

The chain joins TRBV5-4 to TRBJ2-2; TCRdb's D gene call, TRBD1, goes unchecked for lack of DNA. The CDR3 covers 16 residues. Germline CDR1 SGHNT, CDR2 YYREEE (reference sequence). The CDR3 sequence is CASSPTGEVVAGELFF.

The chain has TRBV7-2 and TRBJ2-3; TCRdb calls TRBD1, which cannot be checked without DNA. This CDR3 contains 16 residues. The germline V gene has CDR1 SGHTA and CDR2 FQGNSA. The CDR3 sequence is CASRRREGGSTDTQYF.

The chain couples TRBV5-1 to TRBJ1-2; the TCRdb D gene call, TRBD1, has no DNA to confirm it. The germline V gene has CDR1 SGHRS and CDR2 YFSETQ. This CDR3 is built from 14 residues. CDR3: CASSPTDRVYGYTF.

The J gene is TRBJ2-1, the V gene TRBV9; lacking DNA, the TRBD1 call made by TCRdb goes unchecked. This CDR3 contains 17 residues. Germline-derived CDR1 and CDR2 are SGDLS and YYNGEE. The CDR3 loop is CASSVGIQGQGNNEQFF.